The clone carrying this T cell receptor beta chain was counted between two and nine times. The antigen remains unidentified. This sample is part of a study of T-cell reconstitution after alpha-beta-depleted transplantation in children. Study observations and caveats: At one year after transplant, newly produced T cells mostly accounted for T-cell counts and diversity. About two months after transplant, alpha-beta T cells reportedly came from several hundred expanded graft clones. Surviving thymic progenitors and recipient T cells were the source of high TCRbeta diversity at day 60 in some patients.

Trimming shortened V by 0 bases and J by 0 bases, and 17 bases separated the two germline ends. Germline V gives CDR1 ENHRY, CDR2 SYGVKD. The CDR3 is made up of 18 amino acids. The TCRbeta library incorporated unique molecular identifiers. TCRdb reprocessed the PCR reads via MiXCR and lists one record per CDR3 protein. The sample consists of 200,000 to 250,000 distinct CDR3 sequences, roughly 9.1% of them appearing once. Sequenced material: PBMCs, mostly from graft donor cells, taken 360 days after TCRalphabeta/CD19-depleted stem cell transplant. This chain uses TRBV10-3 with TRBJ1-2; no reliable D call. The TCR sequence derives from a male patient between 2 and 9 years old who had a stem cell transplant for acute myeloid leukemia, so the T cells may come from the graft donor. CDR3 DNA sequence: TGTGCCATCAGTGAGTCGGAAGGCTGGAGACGGTCTAACTATGGCTACACCTTC. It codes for CAISESEGWRRSNYGYTF.